This T cell receptor beta chain originates from a study of OX40 agonist ivuxolimab in advanced cancers. On the study more broadly: Every 2 weeks, patients got intravenous ivuxolimab at one of six dose levels (0.01-10 mg/kg).

The J segment lost 2 bases and the V segment lost 3 bases, leaving 6 bases of the junction unmatched. Per the germline V gene, CDR1 is MRHNA and CDR2 is SNTAGT. The length of the CDR3 is 16 residues. The table came from immunoSEQ multiplex PCR; TCRdb's copy has only in-frame clones and leaves some out. The top ten hold around 4.7% of the sample, which has roughly 56,000 clones, approximately 84% seen once. This TCR was recovered from an adult with an advanced solid tumor such as melanoma, head and neck, liver or kidney cancer. Sequences were derived from CD4+ or CD8+ T cells sorted from blood, sampled in a trial of the OX40 agonist ivuxolimab. The chain uses TRBV6-4 and TRBJ2-3; 9 bases match TRBD1. CDR3: CASSEVTGGNTDTQYF. The CDR3 region has the DNA TGTGCCAGCAGTGAAGTAACAGGGGGCAACACAGATACGCAGTATTTT.